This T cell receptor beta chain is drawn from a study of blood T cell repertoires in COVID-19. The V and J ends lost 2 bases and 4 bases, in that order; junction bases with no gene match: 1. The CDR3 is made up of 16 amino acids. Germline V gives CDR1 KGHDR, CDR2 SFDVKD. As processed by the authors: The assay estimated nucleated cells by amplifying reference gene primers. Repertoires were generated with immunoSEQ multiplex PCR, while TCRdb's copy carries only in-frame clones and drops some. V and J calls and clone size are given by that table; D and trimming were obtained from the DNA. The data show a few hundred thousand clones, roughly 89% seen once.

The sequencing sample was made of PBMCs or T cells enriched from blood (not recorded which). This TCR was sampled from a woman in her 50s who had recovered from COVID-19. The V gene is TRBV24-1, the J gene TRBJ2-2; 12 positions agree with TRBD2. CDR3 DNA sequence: TGTGCCACCAGTGATTCTAGCGGGGGGGTCACCGGGGAGCTGTTTTTT. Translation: CATSDSSGGVTGELFF.